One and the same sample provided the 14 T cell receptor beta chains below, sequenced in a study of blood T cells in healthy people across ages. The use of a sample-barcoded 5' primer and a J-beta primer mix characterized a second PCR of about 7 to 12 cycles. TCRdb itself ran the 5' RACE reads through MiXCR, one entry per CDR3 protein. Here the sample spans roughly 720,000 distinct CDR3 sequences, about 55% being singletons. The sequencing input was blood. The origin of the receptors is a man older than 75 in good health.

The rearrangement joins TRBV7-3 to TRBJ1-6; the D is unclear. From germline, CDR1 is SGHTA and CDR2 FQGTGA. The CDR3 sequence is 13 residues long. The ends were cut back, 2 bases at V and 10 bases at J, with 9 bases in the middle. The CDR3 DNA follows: TGTGCCAGCAGCTTATTAGGCAAATCACCCCTCCACTTT. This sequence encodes CASSLLGKSPLHF.

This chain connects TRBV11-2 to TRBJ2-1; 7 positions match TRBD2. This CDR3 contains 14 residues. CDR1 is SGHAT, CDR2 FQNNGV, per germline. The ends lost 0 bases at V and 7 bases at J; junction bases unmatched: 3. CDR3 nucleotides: TGTGCCAGCAGCTTAGAGGCGGGAGTGAATGAGCAGTTCTTC. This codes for CASSLEAGVNEQFF. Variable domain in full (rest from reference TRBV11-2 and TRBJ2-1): EAGVAQSPRYKIIEKRQSVAFWCNPISGHATLYWYQQILGQGPKLLIQFQNNGVVDDSQLPKDRFSAERLKGVDSTLKIQPAKLEDSAVYLCASSLEAGVNEQFFGPGTRLTVL.

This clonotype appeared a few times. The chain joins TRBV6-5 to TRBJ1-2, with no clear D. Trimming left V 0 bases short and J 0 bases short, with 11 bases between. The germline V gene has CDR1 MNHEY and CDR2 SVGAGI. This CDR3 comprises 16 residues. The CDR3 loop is CASSYSPRESNYGYTF. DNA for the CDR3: TGTGCCAGCAGTTACTCGCCGAGGGAGTCTAACTATGGCTACACCTTC.

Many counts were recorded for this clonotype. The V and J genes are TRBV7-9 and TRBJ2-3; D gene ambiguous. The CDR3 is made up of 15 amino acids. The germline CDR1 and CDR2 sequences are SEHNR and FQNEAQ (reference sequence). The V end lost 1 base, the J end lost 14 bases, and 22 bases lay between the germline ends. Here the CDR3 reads CASSLGGSLMRYAYF. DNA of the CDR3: TGTGCCAGCAGCTTAGGCGGTTCCTTGATGAGATACGCGTATTTT.

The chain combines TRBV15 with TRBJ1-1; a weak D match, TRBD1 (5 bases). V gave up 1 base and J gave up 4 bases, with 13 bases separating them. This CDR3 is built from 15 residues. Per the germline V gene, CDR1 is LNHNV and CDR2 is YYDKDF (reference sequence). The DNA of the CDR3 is TGTGCCACCAGCAGAGCCCAGAAAAGGGGCACTGAAGCTTTCTTT. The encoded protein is CATSRAQKRGTEAFF.

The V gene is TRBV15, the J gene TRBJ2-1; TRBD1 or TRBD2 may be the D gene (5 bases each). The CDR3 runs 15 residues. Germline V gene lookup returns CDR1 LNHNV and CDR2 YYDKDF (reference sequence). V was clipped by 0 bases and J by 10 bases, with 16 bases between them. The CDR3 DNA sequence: TGTGCCACCAGCAGAGATATTGGGACCCCCGGCGAGCAGTTCTTC. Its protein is CATSRDIGTPGEQFF.

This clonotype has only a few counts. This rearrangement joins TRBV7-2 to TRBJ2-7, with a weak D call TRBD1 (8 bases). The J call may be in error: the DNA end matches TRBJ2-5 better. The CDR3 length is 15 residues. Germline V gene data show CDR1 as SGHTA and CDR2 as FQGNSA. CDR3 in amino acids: CASSFGQGGGETQYF. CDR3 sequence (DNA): TGTGCCAGCAGCTTCGGACAGGGCGGGGGAGAGACCCAGTACTTC.

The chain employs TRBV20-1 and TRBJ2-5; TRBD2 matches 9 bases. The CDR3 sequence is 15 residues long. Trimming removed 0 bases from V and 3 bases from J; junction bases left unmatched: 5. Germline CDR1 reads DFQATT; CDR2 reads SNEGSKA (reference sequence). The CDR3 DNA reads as TGCAGTGCTAGAGATGTTCGCGGGAGGGAAGAGACCCAGTACTTC. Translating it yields CSARDVRGREETQYF.

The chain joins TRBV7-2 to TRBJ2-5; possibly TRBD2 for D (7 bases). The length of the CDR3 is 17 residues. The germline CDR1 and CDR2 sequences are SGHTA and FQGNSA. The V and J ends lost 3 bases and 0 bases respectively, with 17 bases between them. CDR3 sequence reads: CASSFVTGRGHQETQYF. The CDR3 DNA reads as TGTGCCAGCAGCTTTGTAACCGGGCGGGGGCACCAAGAGACCCAGTACTTC. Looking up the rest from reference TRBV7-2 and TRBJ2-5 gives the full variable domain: GAGVSQSPSNKVTEKGKDVELRCDPISGHTALYWYRQSLGQGLEFLIYFQGNSAPDKSGLPSDRFSAERTGGSVSTLTIQRTQQEDSAVYLCASSFVTGRGHQETQYFGPGTRLLVL.

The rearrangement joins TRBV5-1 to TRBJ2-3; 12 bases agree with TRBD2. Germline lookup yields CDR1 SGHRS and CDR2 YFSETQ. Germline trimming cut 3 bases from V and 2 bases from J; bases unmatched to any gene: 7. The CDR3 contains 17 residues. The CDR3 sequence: CASSSSRLAGDTDTQYF. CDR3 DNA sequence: TGCGCCAGCAGCTCCTCTCGACTAGCGGGAGACACAGATACGCAGTATTTT.

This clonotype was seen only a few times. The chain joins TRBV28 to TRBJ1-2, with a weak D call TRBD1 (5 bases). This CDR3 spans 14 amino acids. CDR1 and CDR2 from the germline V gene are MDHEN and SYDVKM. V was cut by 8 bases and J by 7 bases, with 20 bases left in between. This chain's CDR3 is CASRPGVKRGGYTF. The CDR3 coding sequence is TGTGCCAGCCGTCCTGGAGTGAAAAGGGGTGGCTACACCTTC.

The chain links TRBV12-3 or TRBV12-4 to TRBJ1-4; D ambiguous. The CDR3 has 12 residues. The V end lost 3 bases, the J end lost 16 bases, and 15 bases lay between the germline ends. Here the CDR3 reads CASSLDSKNRFF. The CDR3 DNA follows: TGTGCCAGCAGTTTGGACTCCAAGAATCGGTTTTTT.

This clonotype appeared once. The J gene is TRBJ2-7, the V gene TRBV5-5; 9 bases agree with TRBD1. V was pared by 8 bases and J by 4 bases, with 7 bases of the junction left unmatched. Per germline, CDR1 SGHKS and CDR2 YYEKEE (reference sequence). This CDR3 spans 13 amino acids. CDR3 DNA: TGTGCCAGTACCGGGACAGGGTGGTACGAGCAGTACTTC. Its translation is CASTGTGWYEQYF.

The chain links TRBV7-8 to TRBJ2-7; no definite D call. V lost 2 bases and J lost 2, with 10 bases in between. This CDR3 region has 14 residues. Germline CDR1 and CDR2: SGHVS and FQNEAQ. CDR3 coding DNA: TGTGCCAGCAGCTTAAGCGTGGAGACCTACGAGCAGTACTTC. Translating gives CASSLSVETYEQYF.